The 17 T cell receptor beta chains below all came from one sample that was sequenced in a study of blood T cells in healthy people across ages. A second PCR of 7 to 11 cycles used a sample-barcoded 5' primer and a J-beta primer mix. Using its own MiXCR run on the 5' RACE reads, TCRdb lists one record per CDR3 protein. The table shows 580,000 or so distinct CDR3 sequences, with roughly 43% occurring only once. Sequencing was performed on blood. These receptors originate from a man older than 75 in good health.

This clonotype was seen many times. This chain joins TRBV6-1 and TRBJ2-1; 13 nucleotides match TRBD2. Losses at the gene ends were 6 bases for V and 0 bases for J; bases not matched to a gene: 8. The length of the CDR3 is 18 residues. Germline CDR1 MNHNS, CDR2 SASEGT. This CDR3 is CASSQTSGRPPSYNEQFF. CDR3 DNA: TGTGCCAGCAGCCAGACTAGCGGGAGGCCCCCCTCCTACAATGAGCAGTTCTTC.

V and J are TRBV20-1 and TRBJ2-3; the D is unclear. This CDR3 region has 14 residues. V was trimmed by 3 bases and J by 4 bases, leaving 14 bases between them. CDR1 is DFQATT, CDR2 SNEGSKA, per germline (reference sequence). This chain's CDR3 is CSASLDGRPDTQYF. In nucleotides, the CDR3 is TGCAGTGCTAGCTTAGACGGCCGGCCAGATACGCAGTATTTT.

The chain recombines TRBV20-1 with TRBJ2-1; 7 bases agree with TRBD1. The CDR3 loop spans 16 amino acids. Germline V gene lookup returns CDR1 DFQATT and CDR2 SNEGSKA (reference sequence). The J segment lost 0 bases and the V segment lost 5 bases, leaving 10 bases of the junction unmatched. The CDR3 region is CSAFHGTDSSYNEQFF. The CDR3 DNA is TGCAGTGCTTTCCACGGGACAGACAGCTCCTACAATGAGCAGTTCTTC.

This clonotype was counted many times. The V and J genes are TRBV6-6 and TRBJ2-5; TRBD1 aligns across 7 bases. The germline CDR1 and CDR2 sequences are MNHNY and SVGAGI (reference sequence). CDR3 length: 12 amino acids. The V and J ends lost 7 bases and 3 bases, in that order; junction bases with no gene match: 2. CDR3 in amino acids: CASTGTEETQYF. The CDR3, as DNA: TGTGCCAGCACCGGGACAGAAGAGACCCAGTACTTC.

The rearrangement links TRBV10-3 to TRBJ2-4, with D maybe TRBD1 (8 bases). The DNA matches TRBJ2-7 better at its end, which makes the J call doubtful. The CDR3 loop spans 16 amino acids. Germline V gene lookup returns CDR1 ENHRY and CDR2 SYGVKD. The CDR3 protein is CAISGGLTGEGYEQYF. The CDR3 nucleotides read TGTGCCATCAGTGGAGGGCTGACAGGGGAGGGATACGAGCAGTACTTC.

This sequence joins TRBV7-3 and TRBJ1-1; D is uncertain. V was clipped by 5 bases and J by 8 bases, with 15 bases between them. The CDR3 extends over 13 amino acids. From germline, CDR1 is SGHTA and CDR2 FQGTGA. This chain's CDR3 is CASSKWAGYEAFF. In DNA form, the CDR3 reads TGTGCCAGCAGCAAATGGGCAGGTTACGAAGCTTTCTTT.

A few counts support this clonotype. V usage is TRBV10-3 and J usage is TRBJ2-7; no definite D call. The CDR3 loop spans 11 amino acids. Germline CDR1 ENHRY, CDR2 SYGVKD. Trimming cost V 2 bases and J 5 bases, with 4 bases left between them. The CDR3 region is CAISEGNEQYF. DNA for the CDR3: TGTGCCATCAGTGAGGGAAACGAGCAGTACTTC.

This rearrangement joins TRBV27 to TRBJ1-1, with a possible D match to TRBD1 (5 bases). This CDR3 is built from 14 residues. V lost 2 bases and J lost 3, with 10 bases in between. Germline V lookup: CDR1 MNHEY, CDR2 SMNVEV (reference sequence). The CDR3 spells CASSLSSGHTEAFF. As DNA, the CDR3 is TGTGCCAGCAGTTTAAGCTCGGGACACACTGAAGCTTTCTTT.

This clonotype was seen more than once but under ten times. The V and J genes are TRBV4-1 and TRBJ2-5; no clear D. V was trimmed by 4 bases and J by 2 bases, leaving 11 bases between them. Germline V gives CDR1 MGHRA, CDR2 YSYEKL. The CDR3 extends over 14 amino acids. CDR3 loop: CASSPPPPQETQYF. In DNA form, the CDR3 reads TGCGCCAGCAGCCCTCCCCCACCTCAAGAGACCCAGTACTTC.

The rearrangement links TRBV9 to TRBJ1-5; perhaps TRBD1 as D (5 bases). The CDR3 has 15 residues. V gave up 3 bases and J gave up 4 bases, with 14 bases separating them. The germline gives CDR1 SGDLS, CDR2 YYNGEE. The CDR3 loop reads CASSAMGLENQPQHF. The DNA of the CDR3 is TGTGCCAGCAGCGCAATGGGACTGGAGAATCAGCCCCAGCATTTT.

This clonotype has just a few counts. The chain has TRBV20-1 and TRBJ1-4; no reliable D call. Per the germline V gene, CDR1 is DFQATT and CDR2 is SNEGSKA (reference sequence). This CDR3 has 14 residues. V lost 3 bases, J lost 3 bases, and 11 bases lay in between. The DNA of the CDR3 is TGCAGTGCTAGCACCCCCAGAGCTAATGAAAAACTGTTTTTT. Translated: CSASTPRANEKLFF.

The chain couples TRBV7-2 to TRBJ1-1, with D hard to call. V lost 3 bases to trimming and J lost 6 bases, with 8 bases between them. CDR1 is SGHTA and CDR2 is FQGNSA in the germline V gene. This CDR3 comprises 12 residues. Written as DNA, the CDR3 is TGTGCCAGCAGCTTTTTCGGCGCTGAAGCTTTCTTT. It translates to CASSFFGAEAFF.

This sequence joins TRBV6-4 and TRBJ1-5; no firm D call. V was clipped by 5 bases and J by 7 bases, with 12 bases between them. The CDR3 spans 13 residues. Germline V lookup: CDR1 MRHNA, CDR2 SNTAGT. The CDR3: CASSQGPGQPQHF. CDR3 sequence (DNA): TGTGCCAGCAGTCAAGGACCGGGACAGCCCCAGCATTTT.

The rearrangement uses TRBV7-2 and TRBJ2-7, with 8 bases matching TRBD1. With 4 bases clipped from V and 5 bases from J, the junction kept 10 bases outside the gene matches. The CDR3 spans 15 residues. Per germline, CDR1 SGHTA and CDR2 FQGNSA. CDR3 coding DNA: TGTGCCAGCAGCTCGGCGACAGGGGTGAGAAACGAGCAGTACTTC. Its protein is CASSSATGVRNEQYF. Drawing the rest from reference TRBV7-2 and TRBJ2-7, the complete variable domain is GAGVSQSPSNKVTEKGKDVELRCDPISGHTALYWYRQSLGQGLEFLIYFQGNSAPDKSGLPSDRFSAERTGGSVSTLTIQRTQQEDSAVYLCASSSATGVRNEQYFGPGTRLTVT.

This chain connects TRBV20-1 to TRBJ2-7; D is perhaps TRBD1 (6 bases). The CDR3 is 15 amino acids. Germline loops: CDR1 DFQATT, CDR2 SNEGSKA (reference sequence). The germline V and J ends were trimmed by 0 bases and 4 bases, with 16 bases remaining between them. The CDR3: CSARDPAGVGYEQYF. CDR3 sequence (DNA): TGCAGTGCTAGAGATCCGGCAGGGGTCGGGTACGAGCAGTACTTC.

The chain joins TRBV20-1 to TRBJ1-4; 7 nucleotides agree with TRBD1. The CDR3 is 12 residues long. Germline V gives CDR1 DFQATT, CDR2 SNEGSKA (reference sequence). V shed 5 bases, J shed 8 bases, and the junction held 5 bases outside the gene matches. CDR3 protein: CSAPGTAEKLFF. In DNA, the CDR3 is TGCAGTGCTCCCGGGACAGCCGAAAAACTGTTTTTT.

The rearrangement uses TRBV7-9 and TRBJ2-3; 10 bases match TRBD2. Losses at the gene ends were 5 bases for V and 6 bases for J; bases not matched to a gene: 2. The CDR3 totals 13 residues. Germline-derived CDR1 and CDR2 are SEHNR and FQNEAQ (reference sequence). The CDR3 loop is CASSGGLADTQYF. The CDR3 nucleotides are TGTGCCAGCAGCGGGGGACTAGCGGATACGCAGTATTTT. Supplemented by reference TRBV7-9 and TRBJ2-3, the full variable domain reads DTGVSQNPRHKITKRGQNVTFRCDPISEHNRLYWYRQTLGQGPEFLTYFQNEAQLEKSRLLSDRFSAERPKGSFSTLEIQRTEQGDSAMYLCASSGGLADTQYFGPGTRLTVL.